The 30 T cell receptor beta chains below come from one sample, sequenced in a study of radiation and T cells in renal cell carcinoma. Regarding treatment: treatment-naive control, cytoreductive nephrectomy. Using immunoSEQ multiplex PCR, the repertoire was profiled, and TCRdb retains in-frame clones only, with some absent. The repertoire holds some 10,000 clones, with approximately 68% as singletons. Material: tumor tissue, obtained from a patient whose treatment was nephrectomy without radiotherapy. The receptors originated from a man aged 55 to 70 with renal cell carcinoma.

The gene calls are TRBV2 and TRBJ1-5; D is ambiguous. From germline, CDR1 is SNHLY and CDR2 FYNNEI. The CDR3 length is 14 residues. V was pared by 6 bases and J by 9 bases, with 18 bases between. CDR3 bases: TGTGCCAGCAGCGCCCAGACCGGGCGGGGGCCCCAGCATTTT. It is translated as CASSAQTGRGPQHF.

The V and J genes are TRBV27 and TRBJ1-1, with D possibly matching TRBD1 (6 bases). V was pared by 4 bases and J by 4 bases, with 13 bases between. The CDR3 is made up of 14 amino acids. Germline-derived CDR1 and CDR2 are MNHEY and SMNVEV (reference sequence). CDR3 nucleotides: TGTGCCAGCAGTTCGGACAGTCGAGTCACTGAAGCTTTCTTT. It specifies CASSSDSRVTEAFF.

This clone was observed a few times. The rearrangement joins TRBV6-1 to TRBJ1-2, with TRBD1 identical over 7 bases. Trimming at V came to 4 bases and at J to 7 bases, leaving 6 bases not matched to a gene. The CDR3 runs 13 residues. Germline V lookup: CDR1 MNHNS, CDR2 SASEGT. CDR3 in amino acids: CASSADRRSGYTF. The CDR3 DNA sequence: TGTGCCAGCAGTGCGGACAGGAGGAGTGGCTACACCTTC.

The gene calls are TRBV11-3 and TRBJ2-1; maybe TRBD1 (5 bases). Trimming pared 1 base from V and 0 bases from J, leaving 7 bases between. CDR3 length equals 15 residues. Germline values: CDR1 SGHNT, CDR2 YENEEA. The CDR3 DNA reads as TGTGCCAGCAGCTTAGGGGGCATCTCCTACAATGAGCAGTTCTTC. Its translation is CASSLGGISYNEQFF.

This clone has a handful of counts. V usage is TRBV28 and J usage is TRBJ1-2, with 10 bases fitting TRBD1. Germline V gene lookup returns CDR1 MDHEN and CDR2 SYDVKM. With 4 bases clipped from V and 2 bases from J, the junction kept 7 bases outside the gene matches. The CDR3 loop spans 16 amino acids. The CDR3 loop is CASSSAGTGANYGYTF. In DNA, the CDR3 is TGTGCCAGCAGTTCCGCCGGGACAGGGGCCAACTATGGCTACACCTTC.

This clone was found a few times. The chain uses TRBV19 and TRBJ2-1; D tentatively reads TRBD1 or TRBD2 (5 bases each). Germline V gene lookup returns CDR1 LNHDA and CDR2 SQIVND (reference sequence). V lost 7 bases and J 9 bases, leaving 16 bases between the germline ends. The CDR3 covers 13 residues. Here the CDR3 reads CASNRGSGGEQFF. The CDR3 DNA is TGTGCCAGTAATAGAGGGAGTGGGGGTGAGCAGTTCTTC.

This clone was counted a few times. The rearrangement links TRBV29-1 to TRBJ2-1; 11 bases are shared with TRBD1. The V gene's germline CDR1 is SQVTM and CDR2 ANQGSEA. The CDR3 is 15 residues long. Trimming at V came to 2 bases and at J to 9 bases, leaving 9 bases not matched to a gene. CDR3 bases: TGCAGCGTTGAACCCCGGGACAGGGGGTTCGGTGAGCAGTTCTTC. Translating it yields CSVEPRDRGFGEQFF.

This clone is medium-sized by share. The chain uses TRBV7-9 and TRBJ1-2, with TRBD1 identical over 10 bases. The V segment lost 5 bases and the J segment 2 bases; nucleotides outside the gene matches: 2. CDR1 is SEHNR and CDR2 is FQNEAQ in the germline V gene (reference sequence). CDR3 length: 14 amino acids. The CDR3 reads CASSKGQGNYGYTF. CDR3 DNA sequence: TGTGCCAGCAGCAAGGGACAGGGGAACTATGGCTACACCTTC.

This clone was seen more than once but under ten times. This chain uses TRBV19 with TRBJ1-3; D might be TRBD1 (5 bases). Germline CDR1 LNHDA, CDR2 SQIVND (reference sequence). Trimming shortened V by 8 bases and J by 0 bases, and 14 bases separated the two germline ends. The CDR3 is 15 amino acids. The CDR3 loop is CASGEGPLSGNTIYF. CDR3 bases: TGTGCCAGTGGGGAGGGACCTCTCTCTGGAAACACCATATATTTT.

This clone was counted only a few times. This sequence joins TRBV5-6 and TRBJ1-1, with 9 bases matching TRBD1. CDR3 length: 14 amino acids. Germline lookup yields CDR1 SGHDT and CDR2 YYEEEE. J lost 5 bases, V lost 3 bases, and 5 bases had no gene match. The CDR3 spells CASSSTGGITEAFF. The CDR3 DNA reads TGTGCCAGCAGCTCCACAGGGGGCATTACTGAAGCTTTCTTT.

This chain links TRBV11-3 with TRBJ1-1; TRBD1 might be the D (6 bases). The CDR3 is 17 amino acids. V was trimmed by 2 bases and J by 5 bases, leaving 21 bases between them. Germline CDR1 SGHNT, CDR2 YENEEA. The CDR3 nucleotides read TGTGCCAGCAGCTTACAGACAGGTCAGGGACAAAGGACTGAAGCTTTCTTT. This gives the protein CASSLQTGQGQRTEAFF.

The CDR3 loop is CASSPDYLSTDTQYF. The CDR3 nucleotides are TGTGCCAGCAGCCCCGACTACCTAAGCACAGATACGCAGTATTTT. This sequence joins TRBV7-2 and TRBJ2-3; perhaps TRBD2 as D (5 bases). CDR3 length: 15 amino acids. Deletions cut 5 bases from V and 0 bases from J, with 12 bases between. Germline V gene sequence: CDR1 SGHTA, CDR2 FQGNSA. The variable domain in full, completed from reference TRBV7-2 and TRBJ2-3, reads GAGVSQSPSNKVTEKGKDVELRCDPISGHTALYWYRQSLGQGLEFLIYFQGNSAPDKSGLPSDRFSAERTGGSVSTLTIQRTQQEDSAVYLCASSPDYLSTDTQYFGPGTRLTVL.

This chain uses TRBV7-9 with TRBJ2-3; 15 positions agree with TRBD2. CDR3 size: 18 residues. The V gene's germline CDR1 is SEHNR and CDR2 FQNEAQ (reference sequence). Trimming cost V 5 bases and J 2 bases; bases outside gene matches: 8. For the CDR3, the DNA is TGTGCCAGCAGCCCCCGGACTAGCGGGAGGGCCCCCACAGATACGCAGTATTTT. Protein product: CASSPRTSGRAPTDTQYF.

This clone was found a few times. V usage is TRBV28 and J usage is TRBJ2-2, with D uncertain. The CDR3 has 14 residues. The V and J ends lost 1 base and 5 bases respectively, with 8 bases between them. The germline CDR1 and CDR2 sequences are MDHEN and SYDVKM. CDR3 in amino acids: CASSLYAATGELFF. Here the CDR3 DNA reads TGTGCCAGCAGTTTATATGCGGCAACCGGGGAGCTGTTTTTT.

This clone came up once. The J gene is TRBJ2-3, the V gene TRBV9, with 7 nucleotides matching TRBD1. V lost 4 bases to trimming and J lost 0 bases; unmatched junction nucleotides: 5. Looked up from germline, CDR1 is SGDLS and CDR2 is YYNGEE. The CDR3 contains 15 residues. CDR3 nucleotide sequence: TGTGCCAGCAGCCTCGGACAGGTGAGCACAGATACGCAGTATTTT. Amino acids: CASSLGQVSTDTQYF.

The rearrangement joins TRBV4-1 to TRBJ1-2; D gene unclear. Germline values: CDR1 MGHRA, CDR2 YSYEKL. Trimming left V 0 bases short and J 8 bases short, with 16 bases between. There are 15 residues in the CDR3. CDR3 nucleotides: TGCGCCAGCAGCCAAGATAACCTCCTGCCGTACGGCTACACCTTC. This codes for CASSQDNLLPYGYTF.

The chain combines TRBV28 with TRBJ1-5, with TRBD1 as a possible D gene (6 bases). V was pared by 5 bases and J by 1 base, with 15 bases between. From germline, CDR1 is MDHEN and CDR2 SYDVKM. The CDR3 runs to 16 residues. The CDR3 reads CASSISGEGSNQPQHF. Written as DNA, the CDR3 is TGTGCCAGCAGTATCTCAGGGGAGGGGAGCAATCAGCCCCAGCATTTT.

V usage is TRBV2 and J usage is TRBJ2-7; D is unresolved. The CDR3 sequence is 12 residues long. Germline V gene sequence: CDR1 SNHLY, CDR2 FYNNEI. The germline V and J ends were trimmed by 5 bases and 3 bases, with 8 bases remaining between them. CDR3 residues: CASSTQIYEQYF. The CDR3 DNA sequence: TGTGCCAGCAGTACTCAAATCTACGAGCAGTACTTC.

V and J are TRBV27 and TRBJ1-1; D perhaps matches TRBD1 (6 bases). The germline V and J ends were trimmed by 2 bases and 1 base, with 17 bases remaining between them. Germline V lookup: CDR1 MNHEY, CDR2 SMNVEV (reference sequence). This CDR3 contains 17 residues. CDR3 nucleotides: TGTGCCAGCAGTTTAAAGGGGGTCTTGTGGGGGAACACTGAAGCTTTCTTT. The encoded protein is CASSLKGVLWGNTEAFF.

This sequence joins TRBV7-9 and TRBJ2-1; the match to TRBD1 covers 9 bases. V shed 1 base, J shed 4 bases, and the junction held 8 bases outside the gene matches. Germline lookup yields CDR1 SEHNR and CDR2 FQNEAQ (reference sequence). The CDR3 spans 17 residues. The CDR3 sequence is CASSLVVTGGAYNEQFF. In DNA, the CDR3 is TGTGCCAGCAGCTTAGTCGTAACAGGGGGCGCATACAATGAGCAGTTCTTC.

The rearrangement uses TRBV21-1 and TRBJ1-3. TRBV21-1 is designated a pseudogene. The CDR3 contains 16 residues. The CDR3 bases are TGTGCCAGCAGCAAAGTGGGGGGCTTCACTGGAAACACCATATATTTT. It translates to CASSKVGGFTGNTIYF.

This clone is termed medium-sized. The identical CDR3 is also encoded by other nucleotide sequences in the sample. CDR3 DNA: TGTGCCAGCAGTTTATCAGGGGAGGGAAGCAATCAGCCCCAGCATTTT. This encodes CASSLSGEGSNQPQHF. This chain joins TRBV28 and TRBJ1-5; tentatively, D is TRBD1 (6 bases). Between the trimmed V and J ends, which lost 1 base and 1 base, there was a span of 11 bases. Per the germline V gene, CDR1 is MDHEN and CDR2 is SYDVKM. CDR3 length: 16 amino acids.

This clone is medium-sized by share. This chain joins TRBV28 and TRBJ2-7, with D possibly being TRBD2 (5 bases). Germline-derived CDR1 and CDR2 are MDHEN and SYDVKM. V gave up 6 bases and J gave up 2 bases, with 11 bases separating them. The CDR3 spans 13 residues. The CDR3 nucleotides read TGTGCCAGCAGGGGTACTAGTCCCTACGAGCAGTACTTC. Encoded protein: CASRGTSPYEQYF.

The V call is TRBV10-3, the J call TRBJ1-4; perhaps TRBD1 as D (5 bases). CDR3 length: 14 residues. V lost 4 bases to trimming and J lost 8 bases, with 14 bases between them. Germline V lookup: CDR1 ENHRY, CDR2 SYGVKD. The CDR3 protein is CAISVGQGGEKLFF. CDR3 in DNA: TGTGCCATCAGTGTAGGCCAGGGCGGCGAAAAACTGTTTTTT.

As DNA, the CDR3 is TGTGCCAGCAGTGAAGCTCAAAGTTATGGAAACACCATATATTTT. This sequence encodes CASSEAQSYGNTIYF. The chain joins TRBV6-1 to TRBJ1-3; D remains ambiguous. CDR3 length: 15 amino acids. V shed 0 bases and J shed 3 bases, with 9 bases lying between them. Germline CDR1 MNHNS, CDR2 SASEGT.

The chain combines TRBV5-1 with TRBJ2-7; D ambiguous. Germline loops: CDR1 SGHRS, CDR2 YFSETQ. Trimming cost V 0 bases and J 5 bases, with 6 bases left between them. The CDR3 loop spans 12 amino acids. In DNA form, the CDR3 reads TGCGCCAGCAGCTTGGGGTTCGACGAGCAGTACTTC. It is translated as CASSLGFDEQYF.

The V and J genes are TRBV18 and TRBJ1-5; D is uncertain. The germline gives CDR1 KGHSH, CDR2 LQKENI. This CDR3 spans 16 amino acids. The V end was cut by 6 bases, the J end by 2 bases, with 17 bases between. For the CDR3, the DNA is TGTGCCAGCTCCCCGGGGTATACGGGCGGCAATCAGCCCCAGCATTTT. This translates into CASSPGYTGGNQPQHF. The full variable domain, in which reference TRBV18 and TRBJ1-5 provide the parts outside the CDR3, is NAGVMQNPRHLVRRRGQEARLRCSPMKGHSHVYWYRQLPEEGLKFMVYLQKENIIDESGMPKERFSAEFPKEGPSILRIQQVVRGDSAAYFCASSPGYTGGNQPQHFGDGTRLSIL.

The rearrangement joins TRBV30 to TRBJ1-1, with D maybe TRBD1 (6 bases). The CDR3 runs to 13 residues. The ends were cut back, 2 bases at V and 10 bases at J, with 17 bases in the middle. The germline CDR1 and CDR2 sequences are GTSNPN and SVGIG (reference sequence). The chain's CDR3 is CAWSPREVQGAFF. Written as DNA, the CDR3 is TGTGCCTGGAGTCCAAGAGAGGTACAGGGAGCTTTCTTT.

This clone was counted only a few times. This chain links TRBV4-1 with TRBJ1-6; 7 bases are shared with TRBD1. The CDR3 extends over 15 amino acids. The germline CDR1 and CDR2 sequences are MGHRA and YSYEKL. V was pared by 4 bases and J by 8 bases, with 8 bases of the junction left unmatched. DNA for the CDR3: TGCGCCAGCAGCCGCTCCGGGACAGCCTATTCACCCCTCCACTTT. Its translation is CASSRSGTAYSPLHF.

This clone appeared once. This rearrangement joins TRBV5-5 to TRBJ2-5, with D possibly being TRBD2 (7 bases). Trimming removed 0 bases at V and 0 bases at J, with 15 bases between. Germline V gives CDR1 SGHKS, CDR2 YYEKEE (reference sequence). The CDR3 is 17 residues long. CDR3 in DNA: TGTGCCAGCAGCTTGGCACCGGGGAGGGGGTACCAAGAGACCCAGTACTTC. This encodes CASSLAPGRGYQETQYF.